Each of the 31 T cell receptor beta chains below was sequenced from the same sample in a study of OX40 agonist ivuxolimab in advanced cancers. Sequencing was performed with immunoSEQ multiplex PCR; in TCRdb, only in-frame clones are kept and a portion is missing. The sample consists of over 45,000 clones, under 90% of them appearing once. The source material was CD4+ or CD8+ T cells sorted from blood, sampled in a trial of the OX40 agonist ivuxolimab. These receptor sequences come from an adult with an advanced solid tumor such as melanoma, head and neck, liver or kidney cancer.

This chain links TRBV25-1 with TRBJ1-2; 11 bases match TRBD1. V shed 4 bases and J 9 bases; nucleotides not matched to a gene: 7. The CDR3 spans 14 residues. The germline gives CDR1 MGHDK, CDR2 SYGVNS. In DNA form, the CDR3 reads TGTGCCAGCAGTGTCTCCGGGACAGGGGGAAGCTACACCTTC. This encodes CASSVSGTGGSYTF.

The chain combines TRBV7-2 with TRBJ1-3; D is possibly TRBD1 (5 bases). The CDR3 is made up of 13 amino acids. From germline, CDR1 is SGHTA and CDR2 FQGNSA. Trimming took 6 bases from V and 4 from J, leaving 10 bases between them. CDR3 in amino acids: CASSSGLGNTIYF. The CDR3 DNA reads TGTGCCAGCAGTTCAGGGTTAGGAAACACCATATATTTT.

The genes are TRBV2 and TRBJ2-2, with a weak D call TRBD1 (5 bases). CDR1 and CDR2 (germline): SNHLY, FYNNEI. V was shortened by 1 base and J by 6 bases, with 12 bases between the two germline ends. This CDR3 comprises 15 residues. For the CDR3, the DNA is TGTGCCAGCAGTGAAGAGGGGCGCCCGGCCGGGGAGCTGTTTTTT. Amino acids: CASSEEGRPAGELFF.

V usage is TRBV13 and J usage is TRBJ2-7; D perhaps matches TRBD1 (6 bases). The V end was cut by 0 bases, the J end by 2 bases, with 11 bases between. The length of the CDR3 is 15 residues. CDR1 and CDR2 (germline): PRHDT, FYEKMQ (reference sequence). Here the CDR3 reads CASSLGQGGTYEQYF. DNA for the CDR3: TGTGCCAGCAGCTTAGGACAGGGTGGAACCTACGAGCAGTACTTC. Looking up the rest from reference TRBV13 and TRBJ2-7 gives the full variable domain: AAGVIQSPRHLIKEKRETATLKCYPIPRHDTVYWYQQGPGQDPQFLISFYEKMQSDKGSIPDRFSAQQFSDYHSELNMSSLELGDSALYFCASSLGQGGTYEQYFGPGTRLTVT.

This CDR3 reads CASSWAGEMNTEAFF. Here the CDR3 DNA reads TGTGCCAGCAGCTGGGCGGGAGAAATGAACACTGAAGCTTTCTTT. The chain recombines TRBV11-2 with TRBJ1-1, with unresolved D. The CDR3 loop spans 15 amino acids. The germline V gene has CDR1 SGHAT and CDR2 FQNNGV. The V gene lost 4 bases and the J gene lost 0 bases, with 12 bases spanning the gap.

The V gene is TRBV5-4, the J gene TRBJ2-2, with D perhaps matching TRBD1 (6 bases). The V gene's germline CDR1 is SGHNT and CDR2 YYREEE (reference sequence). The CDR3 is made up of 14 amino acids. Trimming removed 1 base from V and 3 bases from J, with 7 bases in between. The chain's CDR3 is CASSLPGDTGELFF. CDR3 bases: TGTGCCAGCAGCTTGCCAGGGGACACCGGGGAGCTGTTTTTT.

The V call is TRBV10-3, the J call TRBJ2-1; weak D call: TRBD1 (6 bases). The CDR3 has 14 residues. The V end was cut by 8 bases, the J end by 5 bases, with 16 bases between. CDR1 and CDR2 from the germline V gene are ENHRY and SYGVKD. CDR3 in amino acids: CAIERGWDNNEQFF. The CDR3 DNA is TGTGCCATCGAGAGGGGGTGGGATAACAATGAGCAGTTCTTC.

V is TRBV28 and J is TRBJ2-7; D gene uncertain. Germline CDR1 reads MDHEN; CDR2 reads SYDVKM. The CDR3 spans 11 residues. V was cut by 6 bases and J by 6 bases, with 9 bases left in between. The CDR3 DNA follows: TGTGCCAGCAGCGTCCTAGGCGAGCAGTACTTC. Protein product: CASSVLGEQYF.

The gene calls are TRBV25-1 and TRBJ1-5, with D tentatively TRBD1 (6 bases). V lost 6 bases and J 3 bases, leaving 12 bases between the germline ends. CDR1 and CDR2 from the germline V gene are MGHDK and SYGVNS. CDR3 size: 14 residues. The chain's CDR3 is CASSHRVPNQPQHF. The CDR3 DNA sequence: TGTGCCAGCAGCCACAGGGTTCCCAATCAGCCCCAGCATTTT.

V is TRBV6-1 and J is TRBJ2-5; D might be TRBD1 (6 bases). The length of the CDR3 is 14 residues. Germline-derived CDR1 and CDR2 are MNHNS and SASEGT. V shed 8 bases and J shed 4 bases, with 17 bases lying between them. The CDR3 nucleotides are TGTGCCAGCGGGCGGAAGGGGGTGAGAGAGACCCAGTACTTC. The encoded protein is CASGRKGVRETQYF.

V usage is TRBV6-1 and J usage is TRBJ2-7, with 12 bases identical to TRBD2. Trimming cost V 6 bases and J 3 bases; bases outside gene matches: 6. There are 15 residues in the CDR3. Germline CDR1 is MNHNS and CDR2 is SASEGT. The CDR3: CASRPGLAGFYEQYF. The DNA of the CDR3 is TGTGCCAGCAGGCCGGGACTAGCGGGTTTCTACGAGCAGTACTTC.

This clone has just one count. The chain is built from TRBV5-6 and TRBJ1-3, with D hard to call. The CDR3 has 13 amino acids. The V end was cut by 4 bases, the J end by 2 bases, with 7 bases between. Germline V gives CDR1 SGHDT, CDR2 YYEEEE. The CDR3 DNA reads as TGTGCCAGCAGCCGAGAGGCTGGAAACACCATATATTTT. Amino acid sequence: CASSREAGNTIYF.

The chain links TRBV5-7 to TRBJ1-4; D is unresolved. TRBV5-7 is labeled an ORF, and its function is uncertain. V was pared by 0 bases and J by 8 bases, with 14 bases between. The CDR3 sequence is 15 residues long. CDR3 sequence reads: CASSLDLGFKEKLFF. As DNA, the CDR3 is TGTGCCAGCAGCTTGGATCTAGGGTTTAAAGAAAAACTGTTTTTT.

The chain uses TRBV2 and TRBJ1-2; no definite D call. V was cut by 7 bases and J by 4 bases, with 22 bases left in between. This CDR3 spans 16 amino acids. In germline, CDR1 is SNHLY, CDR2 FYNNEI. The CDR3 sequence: CASNGPRGKVRYGYTF. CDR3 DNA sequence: TGTGCCAGCAATGGACCGCGCGGGAAGGTCCGCTATGGCTACACCTTC.

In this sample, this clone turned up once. The CDR3 DNA follows: TGTGCCAGCAGCTTGGACCGGGACAGGCCTCACTATGGCTACACCTTC. Its protein is CASSLDRDRPHYGYTF. The rearrangement joins TRBV11-2 to TRBJ1-2; TRBD1 aligns across 8 bases. V was pared by 3 bases and J by 3 bases, with 9 bases of the junction left unmatched. The germline V gene encodes CDR1 SGHAT and CDR2 FQNNGV. CDR3 size: 16 residues.

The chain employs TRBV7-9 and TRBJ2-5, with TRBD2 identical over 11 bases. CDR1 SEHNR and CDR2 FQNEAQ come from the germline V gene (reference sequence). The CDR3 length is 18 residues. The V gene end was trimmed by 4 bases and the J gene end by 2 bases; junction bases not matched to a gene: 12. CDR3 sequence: CASSSLAGGPDFQETQYF. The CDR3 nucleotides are TGTGCCAGCAGCTCATTAGCGGGAGGGCCCGACTTTCAAGAGACCCAGTACTTC.

CDR3 residues: CASSLIAGVGTGELFF. The CDR3 bases are TGTGCCAGCAGCTTGATTGCGGGAGTTGGCACCGGGGAGCTGTTTTTT. The chain combines TRBV5-5 with TRBJ2-2; TRBD2 matches 7 bases. V trimming: 1 base; J trimming: 4 bases; junction bases outside the gene matches: 7. This CDR3 is 16 amino acids long. Germline assignment: CDR1 SGHKS and CDR2 YYEKEE (reference sequence).

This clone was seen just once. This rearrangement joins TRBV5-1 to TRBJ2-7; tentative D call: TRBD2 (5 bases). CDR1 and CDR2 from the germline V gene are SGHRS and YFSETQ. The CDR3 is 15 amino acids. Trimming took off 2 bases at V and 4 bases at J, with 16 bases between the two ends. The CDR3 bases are TGCGCCAGCAGCTTCGACTACCAGAGGGCTTACGAGCAGTACTTC. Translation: CASSFDYQRAYEQYF.

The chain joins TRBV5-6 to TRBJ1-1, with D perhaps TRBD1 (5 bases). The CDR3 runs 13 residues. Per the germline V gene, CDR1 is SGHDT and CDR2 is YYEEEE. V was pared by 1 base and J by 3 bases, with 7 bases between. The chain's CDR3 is CASSLQGHTEAFF. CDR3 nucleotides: TGTGCCAGCAGCTTGCAGGGTCACACTGAAGCTTTCTTT.

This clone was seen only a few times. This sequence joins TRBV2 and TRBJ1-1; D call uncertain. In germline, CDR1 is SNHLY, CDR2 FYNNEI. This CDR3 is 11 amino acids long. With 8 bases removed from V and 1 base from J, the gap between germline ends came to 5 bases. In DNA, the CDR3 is TGTGCCAGCTCGTCGAACACTGAAGCTTTCTTT. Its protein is CASSSNTEAFF.

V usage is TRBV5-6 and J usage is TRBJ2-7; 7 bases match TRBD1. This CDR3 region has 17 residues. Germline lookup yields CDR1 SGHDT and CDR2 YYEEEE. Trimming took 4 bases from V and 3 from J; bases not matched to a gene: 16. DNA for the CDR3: TGTGCCAGCAGCCACTCGTTCGGGGCACAGGGGATCTACGAGCAGTACTTC. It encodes CASSHSFGAQGIYEQYF.

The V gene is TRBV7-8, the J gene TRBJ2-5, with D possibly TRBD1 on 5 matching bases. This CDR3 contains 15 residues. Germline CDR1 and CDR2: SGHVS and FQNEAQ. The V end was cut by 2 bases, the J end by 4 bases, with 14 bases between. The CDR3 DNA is TGTGCCAGCAGCTTAAATCCAGGGCGCGGAGAGACCCAGTACTTC. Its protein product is CASSLNPGRGETQYF.

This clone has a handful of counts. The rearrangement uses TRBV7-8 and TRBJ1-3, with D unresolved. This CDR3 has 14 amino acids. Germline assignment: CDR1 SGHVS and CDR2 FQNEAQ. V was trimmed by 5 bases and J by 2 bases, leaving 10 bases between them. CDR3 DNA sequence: TGTGCCAGCAGCCCCCGGAAAGCTGGAAACACCATATATTTT. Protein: CASSPRKAGNTIYF.

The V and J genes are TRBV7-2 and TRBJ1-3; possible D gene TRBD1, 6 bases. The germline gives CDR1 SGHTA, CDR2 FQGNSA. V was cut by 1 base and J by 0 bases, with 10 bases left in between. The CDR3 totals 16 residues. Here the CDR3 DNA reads TGTGCCAGCAGCTTAGTAGGGGGACTCTCTGGAAACACCATATATTTT. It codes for CASSLVGGLSGNTIYF.

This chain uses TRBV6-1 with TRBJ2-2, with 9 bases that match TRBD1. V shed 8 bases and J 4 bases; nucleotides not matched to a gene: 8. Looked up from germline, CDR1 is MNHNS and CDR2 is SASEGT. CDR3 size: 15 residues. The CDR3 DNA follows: TGTGCCAGCTGTACAAGGACAGGGGTCACCGGGGAGCTGTTTTTT. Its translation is CASCTRTGVTGELFF.

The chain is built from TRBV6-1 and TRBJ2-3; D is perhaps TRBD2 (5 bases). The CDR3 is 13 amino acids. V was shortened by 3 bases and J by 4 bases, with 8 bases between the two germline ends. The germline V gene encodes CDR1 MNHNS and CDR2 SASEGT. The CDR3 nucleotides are TGTGCCAGCAGTGAGCAGAGGGCAGATACGCAGTATTTT. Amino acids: CASSEQRADTQYF.

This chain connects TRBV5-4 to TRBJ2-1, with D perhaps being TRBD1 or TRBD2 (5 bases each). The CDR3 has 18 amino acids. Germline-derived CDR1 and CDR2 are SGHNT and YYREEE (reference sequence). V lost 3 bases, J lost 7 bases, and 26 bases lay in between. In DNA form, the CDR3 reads TGTGCCAGCAGCTCCCCCCAAGGCCGACGGGGCCTGGGGAATGAGCAGTTCTTC. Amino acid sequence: CASSSPQGRRGLGNEQFF.

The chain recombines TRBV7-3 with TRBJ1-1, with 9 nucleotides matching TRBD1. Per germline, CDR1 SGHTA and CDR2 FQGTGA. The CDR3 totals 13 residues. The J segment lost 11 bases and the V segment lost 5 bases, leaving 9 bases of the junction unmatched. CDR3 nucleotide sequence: TGTGCCAGCAGCCTCCGGGGGGACAGGGTTGCTTTCTTT. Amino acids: CASSLRGDRVAFF.

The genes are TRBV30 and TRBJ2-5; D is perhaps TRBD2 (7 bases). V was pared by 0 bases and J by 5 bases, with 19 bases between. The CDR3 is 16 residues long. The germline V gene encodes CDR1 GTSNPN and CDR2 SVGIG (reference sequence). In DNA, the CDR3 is TGTGCCTGGAGTGTATGGGGGGGGCCTATGGGCGAGACCCAGTACTTC. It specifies CAWSVWGGPMGETQYF.

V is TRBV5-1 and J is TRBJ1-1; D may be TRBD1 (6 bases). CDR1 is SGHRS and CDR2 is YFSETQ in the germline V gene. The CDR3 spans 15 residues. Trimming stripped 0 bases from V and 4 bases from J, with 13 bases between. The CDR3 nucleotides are TGCGCCAGCAGCTTGGGGATAGGGGGAATCACTGAAGCTTTCTTT. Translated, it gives CASSLGIGGITEAFF.

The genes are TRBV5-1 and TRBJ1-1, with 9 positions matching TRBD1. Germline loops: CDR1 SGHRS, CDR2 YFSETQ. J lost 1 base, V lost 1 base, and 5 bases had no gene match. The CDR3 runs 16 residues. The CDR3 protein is CASSLRQGGRNTEAFF. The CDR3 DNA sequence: TGCGCCAGCAGCTTGAGACAGGGGGGAAGGAACACTGAAGCTTTCTTT.